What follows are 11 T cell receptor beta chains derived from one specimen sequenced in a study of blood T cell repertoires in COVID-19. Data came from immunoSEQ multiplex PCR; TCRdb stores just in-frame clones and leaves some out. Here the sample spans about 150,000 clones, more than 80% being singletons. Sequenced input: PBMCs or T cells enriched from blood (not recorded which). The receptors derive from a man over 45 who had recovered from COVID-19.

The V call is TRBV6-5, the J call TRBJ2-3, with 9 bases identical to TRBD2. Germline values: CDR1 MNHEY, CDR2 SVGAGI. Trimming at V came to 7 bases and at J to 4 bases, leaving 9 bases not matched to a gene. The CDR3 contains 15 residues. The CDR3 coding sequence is TGTGCCAGCACCCGTAGCGGGAGTAGATCAGATACGCAGTATTTT. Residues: CASTRSGSRSDTQYF.

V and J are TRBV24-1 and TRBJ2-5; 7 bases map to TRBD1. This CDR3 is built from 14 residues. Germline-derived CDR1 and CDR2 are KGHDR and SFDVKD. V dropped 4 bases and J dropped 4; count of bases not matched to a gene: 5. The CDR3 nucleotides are TGTGCCACCAGTGAGACAGGGAGAGGAGAGACCCAGTACTTC. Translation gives CATSETGRGETQYF.

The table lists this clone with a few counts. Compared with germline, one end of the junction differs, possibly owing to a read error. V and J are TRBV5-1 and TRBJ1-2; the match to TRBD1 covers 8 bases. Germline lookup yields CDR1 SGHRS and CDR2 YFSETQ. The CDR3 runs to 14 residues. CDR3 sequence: CASRLGQANYGYTF. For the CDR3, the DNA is TGCGCCAGCAGATTGGGACAGGCTAACTATGGCTACACCTTC. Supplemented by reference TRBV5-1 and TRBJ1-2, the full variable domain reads KAGVTQTPRYLIKTRGQQVTLSCSPISGHRSVSWYQQTPGQGLQFLFEYFSETQRNKGNFPGRFSGRQFSNSRSEMNVSTLELGDSALYLCASRLGQANYGYTFGSGTRLTVV.

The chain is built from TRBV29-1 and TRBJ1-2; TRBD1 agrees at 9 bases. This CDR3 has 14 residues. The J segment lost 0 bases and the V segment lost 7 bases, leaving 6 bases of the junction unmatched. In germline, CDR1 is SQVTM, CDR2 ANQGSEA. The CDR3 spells CSARTGAANYGYTF. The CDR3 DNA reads TGCAGCGCCCGGACAGGGGCTGCTAACTATGGCTACACCTTC.

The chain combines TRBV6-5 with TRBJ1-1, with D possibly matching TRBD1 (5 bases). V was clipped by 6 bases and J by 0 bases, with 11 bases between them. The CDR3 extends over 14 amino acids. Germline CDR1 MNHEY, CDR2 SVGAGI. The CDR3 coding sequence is TGTGCCAGCAGGCCAGGGACTTTGAACACTGAAGCTTTCTTT. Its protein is CASRPGTLNTEAFF.

DNA of the CDR3: TGTGCCAGCAGCCCCCCGTTTAGGACAGGGGGCGCAGATACGCAGTATTTT. It specifies CASSPPFRTGGADTQYF. This chain joins TRBV9 and TRBJ2-3; 11 nucleotides match TRBD1. V was pared by 4 bases and J by 4 bases, with 11 bases of the junction left unmatched. This CDR3 comprises 17 residues. The V gene's germline CDR1 is SGDLS and CDR2 YYNGEE.

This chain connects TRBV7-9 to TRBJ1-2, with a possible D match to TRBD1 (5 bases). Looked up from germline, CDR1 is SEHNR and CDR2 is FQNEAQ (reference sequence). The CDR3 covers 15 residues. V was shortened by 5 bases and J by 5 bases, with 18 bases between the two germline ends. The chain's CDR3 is CASSRTQGSSYGYTF. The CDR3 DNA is TGTGCCAGCAGCCGAACGCAGGGTTCTTCTTATGGCTACACCTTC. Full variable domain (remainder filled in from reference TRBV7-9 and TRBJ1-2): DTGVSQNPRHKITKRGQNVTFRCDPISEHNRLYWYRQTLGQGPEFLTYFQNEAQLEKSRLLSDRFSAERPKGSFSTLEIQRTEQGDSAMYLCASSRTQGSSYGYTFGSGTRLTVV.

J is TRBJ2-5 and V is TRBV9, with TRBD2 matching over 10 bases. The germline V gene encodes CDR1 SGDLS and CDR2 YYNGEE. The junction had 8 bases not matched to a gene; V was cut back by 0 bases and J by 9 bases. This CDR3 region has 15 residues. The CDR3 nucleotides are TGTGCCAGCAGCGTAGAGTCTAGCGGGGGATGGGCCCAGTACTTC. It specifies CASSVESSGGWAQYF.

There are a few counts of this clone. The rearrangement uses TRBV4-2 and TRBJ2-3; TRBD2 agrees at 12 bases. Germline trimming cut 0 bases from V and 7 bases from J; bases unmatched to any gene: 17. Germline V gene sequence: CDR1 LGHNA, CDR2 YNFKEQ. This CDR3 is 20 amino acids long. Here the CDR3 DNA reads TGTGCCAGCAGCCAAGATCTAGTGTCTAGCGGGGGGGCCAGGTCGAATACGCAGTATTTT. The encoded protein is CASSQDLVSSGGARSNTQYF.

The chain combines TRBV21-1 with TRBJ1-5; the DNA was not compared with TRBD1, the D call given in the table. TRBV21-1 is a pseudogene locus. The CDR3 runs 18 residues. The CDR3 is CASSYPVGGQEVEQPQHF. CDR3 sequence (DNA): TGTGCCAGCAGCTACCCGGTAGGGGGACAGGAGGTCGAACAGCCCCAGCATTTT.

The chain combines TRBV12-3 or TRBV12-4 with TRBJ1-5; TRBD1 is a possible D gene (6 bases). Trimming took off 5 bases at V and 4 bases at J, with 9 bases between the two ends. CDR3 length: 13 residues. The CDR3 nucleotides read TGTGCCAGCAGTCCAGACAGGAATCAGCCCCAGCATTTT. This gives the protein CASSPDRNQPQHF.